This TCR beta chain was recorded in a study of T cells in Graves' hyperthyroidism and ophthalmopathy. Notes on the study in general: Ophthalmopathy cases were set apart from stable hyperthyroidism by a 13 V-J model.

Trimming removed 0 bases at V and 2 bases at J, with 10 bases between. The V gene's germline CDR1 is SGHTA and CDR2 FQGTGA. The CDR3 consists of 15 residues. Amplified regions were TCR beta CDR3 sequences from RNA transcripts. The HTBI primer set served for first-round RT-PCR of the TCR CDR3. TCRdb re-called the multiplex PCR reads through MiXCR, storing one row per CDR3 protein. The sample shows a few hundred thousand distinct CDR3 sequences, 13% to 15% of them seen only once. This clonotype was recorded many times. Its target is unknown. The sample taken for sequencing was blood. J is TRBJ2-5 and V is TRBV7-3; D is ambiguous. This TCR was recovered from a woman in her late teens or twenties with Graves' hyperthyroidism. CDR3 nucleotides: TGTGCCAGCAGCTTAACAAGGACGGAACAAGAGACCCAGTACTTC. It yields the protein CASSLTRTEQETQYF.